The T cell receptor (beta chain) under discussion was sequenced for a study of cytomegalovirus exposure and HLA in healthy donors. Across the study: The study's early data release held roughly 91 million unique TCRs from HLA-typed donors.

Researchers ran the PCR with 60 Vbeta and 13 Jbeta primers. Clones were sequenced by immunoSEQ multiplex PCR, and TCRdb holds only the in-frame ones, with some missing. The top ten clones hold 2.8% of a sample with over 150,000 clones, around 65% of them seen once. CDR1 is SQVTM, CDR2 ANQGSEA, per germline. The CDR3 length is 11 residues. J was trimmed by 4 bases and V by 4 bases; bases with no gene match: 0. Findings of the study overall: Per a prior analysis, the majority of TCR beta V segments were productive roughly 90% or roughly 30% of the time.

As regards this clone: Its matching antigen is unknown.

Sequenced material: PBMCs. V gene TRBV29-1 combines with J gene TRBJ2-5, with 7 bases lining up with TRBD2. The TCR comes from a woman between 35 and 50 years old in good health and CMV-seropositive. The CDR3 DNA follows: TGCAGCGTTGGGGAGGGAGAGACCCAGTACTTC. Amino acid sequence: CSVGEGETQYF.